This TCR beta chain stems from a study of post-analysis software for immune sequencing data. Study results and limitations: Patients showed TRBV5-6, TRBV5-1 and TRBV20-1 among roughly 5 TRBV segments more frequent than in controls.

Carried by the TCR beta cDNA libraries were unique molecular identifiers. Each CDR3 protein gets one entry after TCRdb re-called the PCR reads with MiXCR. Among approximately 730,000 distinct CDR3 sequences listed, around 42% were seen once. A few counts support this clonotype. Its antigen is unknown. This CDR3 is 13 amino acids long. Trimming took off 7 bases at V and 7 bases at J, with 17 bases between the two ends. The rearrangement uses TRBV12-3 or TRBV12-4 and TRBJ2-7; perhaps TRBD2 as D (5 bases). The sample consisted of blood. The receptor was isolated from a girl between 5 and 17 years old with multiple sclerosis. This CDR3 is CASTNSGTGEQYF. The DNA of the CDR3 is TGTGCCAGCACCAACAGCGGAACGGGGGAGCAGTACTTC.